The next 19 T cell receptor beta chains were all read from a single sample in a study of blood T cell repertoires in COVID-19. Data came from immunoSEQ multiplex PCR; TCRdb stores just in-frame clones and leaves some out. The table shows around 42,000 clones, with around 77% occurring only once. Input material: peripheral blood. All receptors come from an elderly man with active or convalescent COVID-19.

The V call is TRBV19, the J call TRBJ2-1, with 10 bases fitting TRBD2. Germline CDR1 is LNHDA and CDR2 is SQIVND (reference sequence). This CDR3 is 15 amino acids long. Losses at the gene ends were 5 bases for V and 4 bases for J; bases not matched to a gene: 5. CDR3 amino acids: CASSDLAGVYNEQFF. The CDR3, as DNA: TGTGCCAGTAGTGATCTAGCGGGAGTTTACAATGAGCAGTTCTTC.

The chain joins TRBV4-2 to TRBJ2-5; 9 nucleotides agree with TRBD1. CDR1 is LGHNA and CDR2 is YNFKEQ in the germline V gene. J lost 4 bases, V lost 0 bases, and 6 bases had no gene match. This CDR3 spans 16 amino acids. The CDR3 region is CASSQELGQGGETQYF. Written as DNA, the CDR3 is TGTGCCAGCAGCCAAGAGTTGGGACAGGGAGGAGAGACCCAGTACTTC.

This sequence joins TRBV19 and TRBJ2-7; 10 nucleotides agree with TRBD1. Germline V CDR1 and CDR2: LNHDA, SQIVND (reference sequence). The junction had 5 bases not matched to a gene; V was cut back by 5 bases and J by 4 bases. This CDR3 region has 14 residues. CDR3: CASSQDRGPYEQYF. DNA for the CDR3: TGTGCCAGTAGTCAAGACAGGGGGCCATACGAGCAGTACTTC.

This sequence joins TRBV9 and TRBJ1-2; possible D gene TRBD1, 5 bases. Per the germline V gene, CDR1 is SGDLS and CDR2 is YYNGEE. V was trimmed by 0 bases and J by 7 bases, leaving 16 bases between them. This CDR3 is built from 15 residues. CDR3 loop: CASSVGLGQEGGYTF. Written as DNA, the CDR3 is TGTGCCAGCAGCGTAGGCCTGGGGCAGGAAGGTGGCTACACCTTC.

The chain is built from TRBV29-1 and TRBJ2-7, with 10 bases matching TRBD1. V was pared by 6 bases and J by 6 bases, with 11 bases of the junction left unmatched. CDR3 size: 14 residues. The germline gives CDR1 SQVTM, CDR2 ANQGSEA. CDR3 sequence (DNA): TGCAGCGTGAAGACCGGGACAGGGGTGGTCGAGCAGTACTTC. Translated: CSVKTGTGVVEQYF.

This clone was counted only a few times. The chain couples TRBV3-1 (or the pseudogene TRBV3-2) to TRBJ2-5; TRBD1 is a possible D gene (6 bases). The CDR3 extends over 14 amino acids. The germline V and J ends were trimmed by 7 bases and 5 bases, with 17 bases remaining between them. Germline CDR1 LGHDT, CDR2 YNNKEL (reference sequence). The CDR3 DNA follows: TGTGCCAGCAACGAACCAACAGGGCGGGAGACCCAGTACTTC. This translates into CASNEPTGRETQYF.

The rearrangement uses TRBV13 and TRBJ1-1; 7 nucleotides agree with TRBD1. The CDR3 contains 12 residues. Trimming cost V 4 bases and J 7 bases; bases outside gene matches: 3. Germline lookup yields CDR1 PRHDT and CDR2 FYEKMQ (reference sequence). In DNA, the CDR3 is TGTGCCAGCAGCTACCACAGGGGTGAAGCTTTCTTT. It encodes CASSYHRGEAFF.

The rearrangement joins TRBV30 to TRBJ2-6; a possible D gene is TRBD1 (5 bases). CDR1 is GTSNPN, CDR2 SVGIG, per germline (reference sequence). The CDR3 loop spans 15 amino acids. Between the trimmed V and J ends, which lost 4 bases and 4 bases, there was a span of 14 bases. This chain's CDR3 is CAWMNQGAGANVLTF. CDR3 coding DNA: TGTGCCTGGATGAATCAGGGCGCAGGGGCCAACGTCCTGACTTTC.

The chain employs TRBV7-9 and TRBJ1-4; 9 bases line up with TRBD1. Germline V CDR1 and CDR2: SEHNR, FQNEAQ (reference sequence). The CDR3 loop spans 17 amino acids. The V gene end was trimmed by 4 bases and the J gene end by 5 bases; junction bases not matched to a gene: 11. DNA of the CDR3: TGTGCCAGCAGCTCAACGAGAACAGGGGGCGGGAATGAAAAACTGTTTTTT. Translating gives CASSSTRTGGGNEKLFF.

CDR3 DNA sequence: TGTGCCAGCAGTGGGACAGTTCTTTACGAGCAGTACTTC. It translates to CASSGTVLYEQYF. The chain recombines TRBV2 with TRBJ2-7; TRBD1 is a possible D gene (6 bases). With 4 bases removed from V and 4 bases from J, the gap between germline ends came to 11 bases. The CDR3 sequence is 13 residues long. Per the germline V gene, CDR1 is SNHLY and CDR2 is FYNNEI.

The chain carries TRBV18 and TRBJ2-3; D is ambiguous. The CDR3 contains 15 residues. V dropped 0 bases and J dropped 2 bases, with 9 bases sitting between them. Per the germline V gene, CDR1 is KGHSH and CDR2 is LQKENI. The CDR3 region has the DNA TGTGCCAGCTCACCACCGTTAGCAGCCACAGATACGCAGTATTTT. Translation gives CASSPPLAATDTQYF.

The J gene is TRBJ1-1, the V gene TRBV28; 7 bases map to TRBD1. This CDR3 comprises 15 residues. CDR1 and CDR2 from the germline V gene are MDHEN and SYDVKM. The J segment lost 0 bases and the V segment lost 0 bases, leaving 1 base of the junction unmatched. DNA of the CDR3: TGTGCCAGCAGTTTATGGGGACAGATGAACACTGAAGCTTTCTTT. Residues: CASSLWGQMNTEAFF.

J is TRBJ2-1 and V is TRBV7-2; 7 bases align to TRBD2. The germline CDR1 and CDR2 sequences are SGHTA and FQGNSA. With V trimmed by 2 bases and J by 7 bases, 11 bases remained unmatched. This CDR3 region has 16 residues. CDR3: CASSLRGFAGENEQFF. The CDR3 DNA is TGTGCCAGCAGCTTAAGGGGCTTTGCGGGAGAGAATGAGCAGTTCTTC.

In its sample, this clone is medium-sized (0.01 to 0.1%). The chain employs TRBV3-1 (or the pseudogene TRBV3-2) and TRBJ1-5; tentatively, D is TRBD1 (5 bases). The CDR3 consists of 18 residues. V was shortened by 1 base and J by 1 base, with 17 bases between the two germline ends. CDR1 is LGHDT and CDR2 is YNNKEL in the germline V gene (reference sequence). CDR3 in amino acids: CASSQASVGGFSNQPQHF. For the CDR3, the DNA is TGTGCCAGCAGCCAAGCCAGCGTGGGGGGATTCAGCAATCAGCCCCAGCATTTT.

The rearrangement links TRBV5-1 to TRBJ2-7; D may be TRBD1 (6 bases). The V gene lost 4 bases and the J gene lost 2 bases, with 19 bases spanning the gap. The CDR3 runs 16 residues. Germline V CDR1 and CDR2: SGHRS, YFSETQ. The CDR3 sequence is CASSPVAGTKTYEQYF. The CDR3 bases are TGCGCCAGCAGCCCGGTTGCCGGGACAAAGACCTACGAGCAGTACTTC.

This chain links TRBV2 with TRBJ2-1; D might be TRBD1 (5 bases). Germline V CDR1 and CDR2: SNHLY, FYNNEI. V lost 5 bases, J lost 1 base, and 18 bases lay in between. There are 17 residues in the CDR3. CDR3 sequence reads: CASSPRGATLSYNEQFF. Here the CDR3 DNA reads TGTGCCAGCAGTCCCCGTGGGGCAACCCTTTCCTACAATGAGCAGTTCTTC.

CDR3 DNA: TGTGCCAGCAGCTCCCCCCCGGGCGAGCAGTACTTC. Protein sequence: CASSSPPGEQYF. V usage is TRBV7-9 and J usage is TRBJ2-7; D uncertain. This CDR3 comprises 12 residues. The germline V gene has CDR1 SEHNR and CDR2 FQNEAQ (reference sequence). Trimming pared 4 bases from V and 6 bases from J, leaving 10 bases between.

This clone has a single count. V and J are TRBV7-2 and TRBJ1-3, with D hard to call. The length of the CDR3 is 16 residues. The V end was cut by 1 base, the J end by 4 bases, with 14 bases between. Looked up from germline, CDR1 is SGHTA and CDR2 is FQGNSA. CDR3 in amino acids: CASSLGATDYGNTIYF. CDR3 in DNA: TGTGCCAGCAGCTTAGGGGCAACAGATTACGGAAACACCATATATTTT. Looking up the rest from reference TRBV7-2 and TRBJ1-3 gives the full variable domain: GAGVSQSPSNKVTEKGKDVELRCDPISGHTALYWYRQSLGQGLEFLIYFQGNSAPDKSGLPSDRFSAERTGGSVSTLTIQRTQQEDSAVYLCASSLGATDYGNTIYFGEGSWLTVV.

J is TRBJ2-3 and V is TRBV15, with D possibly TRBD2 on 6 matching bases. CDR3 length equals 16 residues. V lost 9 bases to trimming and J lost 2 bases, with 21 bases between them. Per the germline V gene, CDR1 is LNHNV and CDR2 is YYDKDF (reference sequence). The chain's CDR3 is CATTGGSTLSTDTQYF. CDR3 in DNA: TGTGCCACAACTGGGGGGTCCACGCTTTCCACAGATACGCAGTATTTT.